This TCR beta chain was obtained from a study of blood T cells in healthy people across ages. The CDR3 length is 12 residues. V lost 3 bases and J lost 6, with 12 bases in between. CDR1 is SQVTM, CDR2 ANQGSEA, per germline. The second PCR ran roughly 6 to 12 cycles with a sample-barcoded 5' primer and J-beta primers. TCRdb reprocessed the 5' RACE reads via MiXCR and lists one record per CDR3 protein. The sample lists about 1.4 million distinct CDR3 sequences, roughly 60% occurring once. J is TRBJ2-7 and V is TRBV29-1, with a possible D match to TRBD2 (6 bases). This receptor was obtained from a young man in good health. Sequencing input: blood. The DNA of the CDR3 is TGCAGCGTTGATATCCTGGGGGGCGAGCAGTACTTC. Translating gives CSVDILGGEQYF.